These T cell receptor beta chains were read from a single sample in a study of blood T cell repertoires in COVID-19. TCRdb's table, derived via immunoSEQ multiplex PCR, lists solely in-frame clones and lacks some. The sample has fewer than 250,000 clones, around four fifths seen once. Material: peripheral blood. The receptors originated from a woman aged 45 to 65 with active or convalescent COVID-19. CDR3s include the opening cysteine and the closing phenylalanine or tryptophan. D genes are given only for firm matches. Clone size is not always given. Where it is, it says once, few, many or a class for expanded clones.

cdr3_aa	cdr3_nt	v_call	d_call	clone_size	j_call
CASSEGTDNQPQHF	TGTGCCAGCAGTGAGGGGACAGATAATCAGCCCCAGCATTTT	TRBV6-4	TRBD1	NA	TRBJ1-5
CASSLKPPVSGSGQFF	TGCGCCAGCAGCCTTAAACCTCCAGTTAGCGGGAGTGGGCAGTTCTTC	TRBV4-1	TRBD2	NA	TRBJ2-1
CATLSTNTGELFF	TGTGCCACCCTAAGCACGAACACCGGGGAGCTGTTTTTT	TRBV27	NA	NA	TRBJ2-2
CATSAPTPGGGTNEKLFF	TGTGCCACCAGTGCCCCAACCCCCGGGGGAGGAACTAATGAAAAACTGTTTTTT	TRBV24-1	NA	NA	TRBJ1-4
CASRTVPGQTQETQYF	TGTGCCAGCCGGACCGTTCCGGGACAGACACAAGAGACCCAGTACTTC	TRBV2	TRBD1	NA	TRBJ2-5
CAWSGDRGTQETQYF	TGTGCCTGGAGTGGGGACAGGGGAACCCAAGAGACCCAGTACTTC	TRBV30	TRBD1	few	TRBJ2-5
CASSLGFGGQANYGYTF	TGTGCCAGCAGCTTGGGGTTTGGGGGACAAGCTAACTATGGCTACACCTTC	TRBV7-9	NA	NA	TRBJ1-2
CASSSSNREGTQYF	TGCGCCAGCAGCTCCTCGAACAGGGAAGGGACCCAGTACTTC	TRBV5-1	NA	NA	TRBJ2-5
CASSPTGLYTEAFF	TGTGCCAGCAGCCCGACAGGGCTTTACACTGAAGCTTTCTTT	TRBV6-5	TRBD1	once	TRBJ1-1
CASSDPGSYEQYF	TGTGCCAGCAGTGACCCAGGCTCCTACGAGCAGTACTTC	TRBV2	NA	NA	TRBJ2-7
CASSSVGVGQGEQYF	TGCGCCAGCAGCTCGGTAGGGGTAGGACAGGGCGAGCAGTACTTC	TRBV5-1	TRBD1	NA	TRBJ2-7
CASSLTGGSTEAFF	TGTGCCAGCAGTCTTACAGGGGGTAGCACTGAAGCTTTCTTT	TRBV2	TRBD1	few	TRBJ1-1
CASSESGAGVWNEQFF	TGCGCCAGCAGTGAGTCTGGAGCGGGAGTCTGGAATGAGCAGTTCTTC	TRBV10-1	TRBD2	NA	TRBJ2-1
CASSLAGGGEQYF	TGTGCCAGCAGCCTAGCGGGAGGGGGAGAGCAGTACTTC	TRBV2	TRBD2	NA	TRBJ2-7
CASSLGFGQTNSYEQYF	TGCGCCAGCAGCTTGGGTTTCGGGCAGACTAACTCCTACGAGCAGTACTTC	TRBV5-1	NA	NA	TRBJ2-7
CASSQGTPAGNTIYF	TGTGCCAGCAGCCAAGGGACACCTGCAGGGAACACCATATATTTT	TRBV3-1/TRBV3-2	NA	NA	TRBJ1-3
CASSFKGQGSTEAFF	TGTGCCAGCAGCTTTAAAGGACAGGGGAGCACTGAAGCTTTCTTT	TRBV7-2	TRBD1	NA	TRBJ1-1
CSARLAGPPYF	TGCAGTGCTAGACTAGCGGGGCCTCCGTACTTC	TRBV20-1	TRBD2	once	TRBJ2-7
CASSLAMGAPFHNEQFF	TGTGCCAGCAGCTTAGCAATGGGGGCCCCATTCCACAATGAGCAGTTCTTC	TRBV7-9	NA	NA	TRBJ2-1
CASSFSRTYNEQFF	TGTGCCAGCAGTTTCTCCCGTACCTACAATGAGCAGTTCTTC	TRBV6-5	NA	NA	TRBJ2-1
CASRSQGANTEAFF	TGTGCCAGCAGGTCACAGGGAGCGAACACTGAAGCTTTCTTT	TRBV6-5	NA	NA	TRBJ1-1
CSVEGLPGGFF	TGCAGCGTTGAGGGCCTTCCCGGGGGGTTCTTC	TRBV29-1	NA	NA	TRBJ2-1
CASSLDGRNTEAFF	TGCGCCAGCAGCTTGGACGGGAGGAACACTGAAGCTTTCTTT	TRBV5-1	NA	NA	TRBJ1-1
CASLYSGTDTGEAFF	TGTGCCAGCCTTTACTCCGGAACCGATACAGGGGAAGCTTTCTTT	TRBV4-2	NA	NA	TRBJ1-1
CASSPDTSNQPQHF	TGCGCCAGCAGCCCCGACACAAGCAATCAGCCCCAGCATTTT	TRBV5-1	NA	once	TRBJ1-5
CASRLGLASYNEQFF	TGTGCCAGCAGGCTTGGACTCGCCTCCTACAATGAGCAGTTCTTC	TRBV2	NA	NA	TRBJ2-1
CASSPGQGEYGYTF	TGTGCCAGCAGCCCGGGACAGGGTGAATATGGCTACACCTTC	TRBV7-2	TRBD1	NA	TRBJ1-2
CASSLYGDRESYEQYF	TGTGCCAGCAGCTTATATGGGGACAGAGAAAGCTACGAGCAGTACTTC	TRBV13	TRBD1	NA	TRBJ2-7
CASSLQGEETQYF	TGCGCCAGCAGCTTGCAGGGGGAAGAGACCCAGTACTTC	TRBV5-1	TRBD1	few	TRBJ2-5
CASSYRGTQPQHF	TGTGCCAGCAGTTACAGGGGAACTCAGCCCCAGCATTTT	TRBV6-2/TRBV6-3	NA	NA	TRBJ1-5
CASNHRPGQGIDTQYF	TGTGCCAGCAACCACCGACCGGGACAGGGGATAGATACGCAGTATTTT	TRBV5-5	TRBD1	NA	TRBJ2-3
CASSPRRGGGGSTDTQYF	TGTGCCAGCTCACCACGTCGCGGCGGGGGGGGATCCACAGATACGCAGTATTTT	TRBV18	TRBD2	NA	TRBJ2-3
CASSRPFFRGGTEAFF	TGTGCCAGCAGCCGCCCCTTTTTTCGGGGGGGTACTGAAGCTTTCTTT	TRBV7-9	NA	many	TRBJ1-1
CASSSLQGVNYGYTF	TGTGCCAGCAGCAGTTTACAGGGGGTTAACTATGGCTACACCTTC	TRBV28	TRBD1	NA	TRBJ1-2
CASQEDGTYGYTF	TGTGCCAGTCAGGAGGACGGTACCTATGGCTACACCTTC	TRBV6-5	NA	NA	TRBJ1-2
CASSLGGPLGYQPQHF	TGTGCCAGCAGCTTAGGAGGGCCCCTAGGGTACCAGCCCCAGCATTTT	TRBV7-9	NA	once	TRBJ1-5
CSVSTGFGYGYTF	TGCAGCGTTTCCACCGGGTTCGGCTATGGCTACACCTTC	TRBV29-1	NA	NA	TRBJ1-2
CASSPQGALRYNEQFF	TGTGCCAGCTCACCACAGGGGGCTCTACGCTACAATGAGCAGTTCTTC	TRBV18	TRBD1	NA	TRBJ2-1
CSVEPQANTEAFF	TGCAGCGTTGAACCCCAGGCGAACACTGAAGCTTTCTTT	TRBV29-1	NA	NA	TRBJ1-1
CASSLFRTGGYGYTF	TGTGCCAGCAGCTTATTTAGGACAGGGGGCTATGGCTACACCTTC	TRBV7-9	TRBD1	NA	TRBJ1-2
CASSPGSSSGELFF	TGTGCCAGCTCACCGGGCAGTTCTTCCGGGGAGCTGTTTTTT	TRBV18	NA	few	TRBJ2-2
CASSPLQGASYGYTF	TGTGCCAGCTCACCATTACAGGGGGCAAGCTATGGCTACACCTTC	TRBV18	TRBD1	NA	TRBJ1-2
CASGTPSNRGTEAFF	TGTGCCAGTGGGACACCATCTAATCGTGGCACTGAAGCTTTCTTT	TRBV5-6	NA	NA	TRBJ1-1
CASSRTGGSGTQYF	TGTGCCAGCAGCAGGACGGGAGGGTCGGGTACGCAGTATTTT	TRBV28	TRBD2	NA	TRBJ2-3
CASSLVWLAGAQETQYF	TGTGCCAGCAGCTTAGTATGGTTGGCGGGGGCCCAAGAGACCCAGTACTTC	TRBV7-8	NA	once	TRBJ2-5
CASSPTQGVYEQYF	TGTGCCAGCTCACCAACGCAGGGGGTCTACGAGCAGTACTTC	TRBV18	TRBD1	NA	TRBJ2-7
CSVEHQGVTYF	TGCAGCGTTGAACATCAGGGGGTGACCTACTTC	TRBV29-1	TRBD1	once	TRBJ2-5
CASSHHGEGNTIYF	TGTGCCAGCAGCCACCACGGGGAAGGAAACACCATATATTTT	TRBV3-1/TRBV3-2	NA	NA	TRBJ1-3
CASSSLSGANVLTF	TGTGCCAGTAGCTCGCTATCTGGGGCCAACGTCCTGACTTTC	TRBV19	NA	NA	TRBJ2-6
CASRVGQGEDTQYF	TGTGCCAGCAGGGTGGGTCAGGGGGAAGATACGCAGTATTTT	TRBV2	TRBD1	NA	TRBJ2-3
CASSQVPFNEKLFF	TGCGCCAGCAGCCAAGTCCCTTTCAATGAAAAACTGTTTTTT	TRBV4-1	NA	NA	TRBJ1-4
CASSPQYGQGENGYTF	TGTGCCAGCTCACCGCAGTACGGACAGGGGGAGAATGGCTACACCTTC	TRBV18	TRBD1	NA	TRBJ1-2
CASSLGGSVEKLFF	TGTGCCAGCAGCTTGGGGGGTTCAGTCGAAAAACTGTTTTTT	TRBV11-2	NA	NA	TRBJ1-4
CASSLGATGLTEAFF	TGCGCCAGCAGCTTGGGGGCCACAGGGCTCACTGAAGCTTTCTTT	TRBV5-1	NA	few	TRBJ1-1
CASSPRNGDRSSYNEQFF	TGTGCCAGCAGCCCTCGAAACGGGGACAGGAGCTCCTACAATGAGCAGTTCTTC	TRBV21-1	NA	NA	TRBJ2-1